This TCR beta chain was identified in a study of cytomegalovirus exposure and HLA in healthy donors. Looking at the study overall: Early release data held about 85 million unique TCRs from HLA-typed donors.

In germline, CDR1 is MDHEN, CDR2 SYDVKM. This CDR3 has 14 residues. Losses at the gene ends were 4 bases for V and 6 bases for J; bases not matched to a gene: 5. The PCR employed 60 Vbeta primers together with 13 Jbeta primers. Method: immunoSEQ multiplex PCR; TCRdb's copy keeps in-frame clones and lacks some. Of approximately 150,000 clones listed, 73% are singletons. V is TRBV28 and J is TRBJ2-2; 7 bases fit TRBD2. Sequenced material: PBMCs. The receptor's source is a woman aged 18-29 years in good health and CMV-seronegative. In nucleotides, the CDR3 is TGTGCCAGCAGTTCCGGGGGGTTCGCCGGGGAGCTGTTTTTT. This codes for CASSSGGFAGELFF.